Presented here are 21 T cell receptor beta chains from one specimen sequenced in a study of blood T cell repertoires in COVID-19. Clones were read by immunoSEQ multiplex PCR, and TCRdb kept only the in-frame ones, dropping some. The data hold hundreds of thousands of clones, with 88% observed a single time. Sequenced input: PBMCs or T cells enriched from blood (not recorded which). The source of these receptors is a woman aged 40 to 50 with acute COVID-19.

The genes are TRBV4-1 and TRBJ2-2; TRBD1 is a possible D gene (6 bases). V lost 3 bases to trimming and J lost 6 bases, with 11 bases between them. Germline assignment: CDR1 MGHRA and CDR2 YSYEKL. This CDR3 contains 14 residues. This CDR3 reads CASSHHRDPGELFF. CDR3 nucleotide sequence: TGCGCCAGCAGCCACCACAGGGATCCCGGGGAGCTGTTTTTT.

This rearrangement joins TRBV3-1 (or the pseudogene TRBV3-2) to TRBJ1-1; 8 positions match TRBD1. With 4 bases clipped from V and 1 base from J, the junction kept 2 bases outside the gene matches. This CDR3 has 14 amino acids. Germline values: CDR1 LGHDT, CDR2 YNNKEL (reference sequence). CDR3 amino acids: CASSRQGTNTEAFF. The CDR3 nucleotides are TGTGCCAGCAGCCGACAGGGGACGAACACTGAAGCTTTCTTT.

The genes are TRBV10-3 and TRBJ2-7; D possibly corresponds to TRBD2 (5 bases). The V and J ends lost 2 bases and 5 bases respectively, with 13 bases between them. The germline CDR1 and CDR2 sequences are ENHRY and SYGVKD. The CDR3 runs 14 residues. CDR3 region: CAISEDPDGDEQYF. CDR3 in DNA: TGTGCCATCAGTGAGGACCCCGACGGGGACGAGCAGTACTTC.

This chain joins TRBV24-1 and TRBJ2-3; a possible D gene is TRBD1 (5 bases). The ends were cut back, 2 bases at V and 2 bases at J, with 7 bases in the middle. The germline gives CDR1 KGHDR, CDR2 SFDVKD. This CDR3 is built from 14 residues. The CDR3, as DNA: TGTGCCACCAGTGATTCGACAGTCACAGATACGCAGTATTTT. This encodes CATSDSTVTDTQYF.

The chain combines TRBV5-6 with TRBJ1-6, with 8 bases lining up with TRBD1. CDR1 SGHDT and CDR2 YYEEEE come from the germline V gene. With V trimmed by 5 bases and J by 10 bases, 5 bases remained unmatched. The CDR3 extends over 13 amino acids. The CDR3 DNA reads TGTGCCAGCAGGGATGGACAGGGCTCACCCCTCCACTTT. Its protein is CASRDGQGSPLHF.

CDR3 coding DNA: TGCGCCAGCAGCCTTACTAGCGGGAGGGCCTCTGAGCAGTTCTTC. This codes for CASSLTSGRASEQFF. The chain is built from TRBV5-1 and TRBJ2-1, with 13 bases lining up with TRBD2. CDR1 SGHRS and CDR2 YFSETQ come from the germline V gene. This CDR3 has 15 amino acids. V shed 4 bases, J shed 9 bases, and the junction held 7 bases outside the gene matches.

Only a few counts were recorded for this clone. The chain employs TRBV11-2 and TRBJ2-7, with a tentative D call TRBD2 (5 bases). This CDR3 has 15 residues. Deletions cut 5 bases from V and 2 bases from J, with 16 bases between. Germline values: CDR1 SGHAT, CDR2 FQNNGV. As DNA, the CDR3 is TGTGCCAGCAGCCAAGCTCCGGCGGGCACCTACGAGCAGTACGTC. It yields the protein CASSQAPAGTYEQYV.

In this sample, this clone is medium-sized. The chain recombines TRBV19 with TRBJ1-6, with 9 bases aligning to TRBD1. Germline trimming cut 6 bases from V and 11 bases from J; bases unmatched to any gene: 17. The CDR3 is 17 residues long. Germline CDR1 LNHDA, CDR2 SQIVND (reference sequence). The CDR3 bases are TGTGCCAGTAGCCGACGATACCGGGACAGGGATTCTCCACCCCTCCACTTT. It specifies CASSRRYRDRDSPPLHF.

This chain connects TRBV3-1 (or the pseudogene TRBV3-2) to TRBJ2-3; weak D call: TRBD2 (6 bases). V was trimmed by 4 bases and J by 2 bases, leaving 25 bases between them. The CDR3 spans 19 residues. Germline V lookup: CDR1 LGHDT, CDR2 YNNKEL (reference sequence). Here the CDR3 reads CASSRRLVPESMNTDTQYF. The CDR3, as DNA: TGTGCCAGCAGCCGCCGACTAGTCCCGGAATCAATGAACACAGATACGCAGTATTTT.

The rearrangement links TRBV5-4 to TRBJ2-1; 11 bases line up with TRBD2. The V segment lost 4 bases and the J segment 10 bases; nucleotides outside the gene matches: 13. The CDR3 is made up of 16 amino acids. CDR1 and CDR2 from the germline V gene are SGHNT and YYREEE (reference sequence). This CDR3 reads CASSPPLAGGRGEQFF. The CDR3 DNA follows: TGTGCCAGCAGCCCCCCTCTAGCGGGAGGCCGTGGGGAGCAGTTCTTC.

The chain recombines TRBV5-4 with TRBJ1-3; 8 bases are a match to TRBD1. The CDR3 extends over 17 amino acids. The V gene's germline CDR1 is SGHNT and CDR2 YYREEE (reference sequence). With 7 bases clipped from V and 0 bases from J, the junction kept 12 bases outside the gene matches. The CDR3 DNA reads as TGTGCCAGCCTGAGGGGGCAGGGGGCTCTCTCTGGAAACACCATATATTTT. It encodes CASLRGQGALSGNTIYF.

The chain carries TRBV15 and TRBJ1-6; 9 bases map to TRBD1. Trimming removed 5 bases from V and 13 bases from J; junction bases left unmatched: 9. CDR3 length: 14 amino acids. Germline lookup yields CDR1 LNHNV and CDR2 YYDKDF (reference sequence). The CDR3 sequence is CATSVLQQGAPLHF. DNA for the CDR3: TGTGCCACCAGCGTCCTCCAACAGGGGGCCCCCCTCCACTTT.

The rearrangement joins TRBV12-5 to TRBJ2-3; 7 bases agree with TRBD1. Per the germline V gene, CDR1 is LGHNT and CDR2 is FRNRAP. J was trimmed by 3 bases and V by 6 bases; bases with no gene match: 9. The CDR3 is 15 residues long. This CDR3 is CASGLGTAFTDTQYF. CDR3 bases: TGTGCTAGTGGCCTAGGGACAGCCTTTACAGATACGCAGTATTTT.

The rearrangement joins TRBV5-4 to TRBJ2-5; 7 nucleotides agree with TRBD1. The ends lost 0 bases at V and 5 bases at J; junction bases unmatched: 10. The CDR3 is 16 residues long. Germline-derived CDR1 and CDR2 are SGHNT and YYREEE (reference sequence). The CDR3 reads CASSLVNPGTAETQYF. DNA of the CDR3: TGTGCCAGCAGCTTGGTCAACCCCGGGACAGCTGAGACCCAGTACTTC.

CDR3 loop: CASSLSSQETQYF. For the CDR3, the DNA is TGTGCCAGCAGTTTATCTAGCCAAGAGACCCAGTACTTC. J is TRBJ2-5 and V is TRBV28; no clear D. This CDR3 has 13 residues. CDR1 and CDR2 (germline): MDHEN, SYDVKM. Trimming pared 1 base from V and 1 base from J, leaving 4 bases between. Using reference TRBV28 and TRBJ2-5 for the parts outside the CDR3, the full variable domain is DVKVTQSSRYLVKRTGEKVFLECVQDMDHENMFWYRQDPGLGLRLIYFSYDVKMKEKGDIPEGYSVSREKKERFSLILESASTNQTSMYLCASSLSSQETQYFGPGTRLLVL.

This clone has a handful of counts. J is TRBJ2-1 and V is TRBV6-4, with 10 bases fitting TRBD2. J gave up 2 bases and V 6 bases, and 4 bases lay outside the gene matches. CDR3 length: 15 residues. The germline CDR1 and CDR2 sequences are MRHNA and SNTAGT. CDR3 nucleotide sequence: TGTGCCAGCAGCCGAACTAGCGGGACCTACAATGAGCAGTTCTTC. Protein: CASSRTSGTYNEQFF.

The rearrangement joins TRBV7-2 to TRBJ1-5; no reliable D call. The length of the CDR3 is 13 residues. Germline CDR1 is SGHTA and CDR2 is FQGNSA. Deletions cut 9 bases from V and 3 bases from J, with 12 bases between. The CDR3 bases are TGTGCCAGTCAAAGAGGGAACAATCAGCCCCAGCATTTT. Encoded protein: CASQRGNNQPQHF.

The chain employs TRBV29-1 and TRBJ1-2; perhaps TRBD1 as D (6 bases). This CDR3 is built from 12 residues. V was shortened by 3 bases and J by 8 bases, with 13 bases between the two germline ends. Germline V gene data show CDR1 as SQVTM and CDR2 as ANQGSEA. CDR3 in DNA: TGCAGCGTTGACTACAGGGTGGGGGGCTACACCTTC. This gives the protein CSVDYRVGGYTF.

The chain combines TRBV2 with TRBJ2-3; D possibly corresponds to TRBD2 (6 bases). Germline V gene data show CDR1 as SNHLY and CDR2 as FYNNEI. The CDR3 covers 14 residues. Trimming removed 5 bases from V and 2 bases from J, with 11 bases in between. The CDR3 nucleotides are TGTGCCAGCAGTTCTGAGGGACTCACAGATACGCAGTATTTT. It specifies CASSSEGLTDTQYF.

The chain recombines TRBV7-2 with TRBJ2-7, with D uncertain. Germline V gene sequence: CDR1 SGHTA, CDR2 FQGNSA. The length of the CDR3 is 16 residues. Trimming removed 1 base at V and 0 bases at J, with 13 bases between. The DNA of the CDR3 is TGTGCCAGCAGCTTAGTCGGTATCCCTGGCTCCTACGAGCAGTACTTC. Translated: CASSLVGIPGSYEQYF.

V is TRBV4-3 and J is TRBJ1-2; weak D call: TRBD1 (5 bases). Trimming took 0 bases from V and 4 from J, leaving 15 bases between them. This CDR3 region has 16 residues. Germline assignment: CDR1 LGHNA and CDR2 YSLEER. DNA for the CDR3: TGCGCCAGCAGCCAAGATTTCACTGCAGGGTCCTATGGCTACACCTTC. Its translation: CASSQDFTAGSYGYTF.